These T cell receptor beta chains were read from a single sample in a study of OX40 agonist ivuxolimab in advanced cancers. Measured with immunoSEQ multiplex PCR; TCRdb has only the in-frame clones, and not every one. The data contain about 73,000 clones, 85% to 90% of them singletons. The source material was CD4+ or CD8+ T cells sorted from blood, sampled in a trial of the OX40 agonist ivuxolimab. The origin of the receptors is an adult with an advanced solid tumor such as melanoma, head and neck, liver or kidney cancer. The conserved cysteine and the conserved F or W are not part of the CDR3 here. The order of the fields is clone size, V gene, J gene, CDR3 length, CDR3 protein. Expanded clones get a size class; other rows say once, few or many, or leave the size out.

.	TRBV4-2	TRBJ2-5	16	ASSQDRATGRKWETQY
.	TRBV10-3	TRBJ2-7	13	AISDLRDRGGEQY
.	TRBV15	TRBJ2-7	12	ATSREGDSYEQY
.	TRBV9	TRBJ2-3	14	ASSVRSSPSTDTQY
.	TRBV27	TRBJ1-4	12	ASARDTTNEKLF
once	TRBV5-1	TRBJ2-3	14	ASSLSGTPHTDTQY
.	TRBV7-9	TRBJ2-7	12	ASSMDRAAYEQY
.	TRBV6-6	TRBJ2-5	11	ASRLLQQETQY
.	TRBV5-4	TRBJ1-2	12	ASSLENTIYGYT
.	TRBV6-1	TRBJ1-5	13	ASSERQLGNQPQH
once	TRBV7-9	TRBJ2-7	13	ASSLAGGEGYEQY
.	TRBV5-4	TRBJ2-7	11	ASSLDSLYEQY
.	TRBV11-2	TRBJ2-3	10	ASSSNRDTQY
.	TRBV28	TRBJ2-7	12	ASTPGPIEYEQY
.	TRBV2	TRBJ2-4	10	ASSFGVRLQY
.	TRBV5-1	TRBJ2-3	14	ASSLAKGLASDTQY
.	TRBV2	TRBJ2-5	10	ASSLIEETQY
.	TRBV19	TRBJ2-7	12	ASSRQAGAYEQY
.	TRBV12-1	TRBJ1-1	15	ASSQNREGVNSTEAF
.	TRBV10-2	TRBJ2-3	13	ASSEARASTDTQY
.	TRBV2	TRBJ1-3	14	ASSEEVVGSGNTIY
.	TRBV30	TRBJ2-7	11	AWSVLQSYEQY
once	TRBV28	TRBJ1-3	13	ASSPTYISGNTIY
.	TRBV4-2	TRBJ2-3	15	ASSLGPAGVVTDTQY
.	TRBV6-4	TRBJ2-7	13	ASSPQPGNSYEQY
.	TRBV5-1	TRBJ2-5	14	ASSQRAPRYQETQY
.	TRBV5-4	TRBJ2-7	10	ASSPDPGEQY
.	TRBV4-1	TRBJ2-1	12	ASTVVPTKGEQF
.	TRBV5-1	TRBJ2-5	14	ASSSGASGPQETQY
.	TRBV18	TRBJ1-5	13	ASSLGQGSNQPQH
.	TRBV6-5	TRBJ1-3	13	ASSLAAGTGNTIY
once	TRBV7-8	TRBJ1-5	13	ASSQKTGGFQPQH
.	TRBV5-1	TRBJ2-3	14	ASSRGLAETTDTQY
.	TRBV18	TRBJ2-1	14	ASSPKNSGGGNEQF
once	TRBV5-1	TRBJ2-1	13	ASKLREGPYNEQF
.	TRBV7-3	TRBJ2-1	11	ASSSPTAGEQF
.	TRBV6-6	TRBJ2-1	10	ASWGQRGEQF
.	TRBV6-1	TRBJ1-1	11	ASSATTNTEAF
.	TRBV30	TRBJ1-2	12	AWSAAGFVYGYT
.	TRBV5-1	TRBJ2-7	13	ASSFGIAGGREQY
.	TRBV18	TRBJ1-4	11	ASSPRGGEKLF
.	TRBV10-3	TRBJ2-2	16	AISPGTSGRSDTGELF
.	TRBV2	TRBJ2-3	13	ASKLTSGSTDTQY
.	TRBV7-2	TRBJ2-5	13	ASSSGTKGEETQY
.	TRBV6-6	TRBJ2-7	11	ASSYSIGYEQY
.	TRBV29-1	TRBJ2-2	11	SGYRGGAGELF
.	TRBV5-1	TRBJ1-1	12	ASSEGKRNTEAF
.	TRBV15	TRBJ1-4	13	ATSRRAVRDEKLF
.	TRBV6-5	TRBJ2-3	10	ASSLTGRESS
few	TRBV4-2	TRBJ1-5	13	ASSQDGQGREPQH
.	TRBV19	TRBJ1-2	11	ASSHDLLDGYT
.	TRBV4-1	TRBJ2-7	12	ASSQPSRSYEQY
.	TRBV18	TRBJ2-5	12	ASSPRQGAETQY